This T cell receptor beta chain stems from a study of T cell repertoires in cytomegalovirus infection. From germline, CDR1 is SGHVS and CDR2 FNYEAQ. V was pared by 5 bases and J by 7 bases, with 6 bases of the junction left unmatched. The CDR3 is 13 residues long. This clonotype was seen a handful of times. The antigen remains unidentified. Each CDR3 protein is one row after TCRdb ran MiXCR on the reads. The sample has roughly 180,000 distinct CDR3 sequences, about 22% seen once. The chain links TRBV7-6 to TRBJ1-1; 8 bases fit TRBD1. This specimen was CD8+ T cells from cultured PBMCs, taken from culture after CMV antigen stimulation. The TCR comes from a human donor in good health (CMV status not recorded). Some clones in this sample may be carry-over from other donors' samples. The CDR3 nucleotides are TGTGCCAGCAGCCCCGCAGGGGGCGGTGAAGCTTTCTTT. Residues: CASSPAGGGEAFF.